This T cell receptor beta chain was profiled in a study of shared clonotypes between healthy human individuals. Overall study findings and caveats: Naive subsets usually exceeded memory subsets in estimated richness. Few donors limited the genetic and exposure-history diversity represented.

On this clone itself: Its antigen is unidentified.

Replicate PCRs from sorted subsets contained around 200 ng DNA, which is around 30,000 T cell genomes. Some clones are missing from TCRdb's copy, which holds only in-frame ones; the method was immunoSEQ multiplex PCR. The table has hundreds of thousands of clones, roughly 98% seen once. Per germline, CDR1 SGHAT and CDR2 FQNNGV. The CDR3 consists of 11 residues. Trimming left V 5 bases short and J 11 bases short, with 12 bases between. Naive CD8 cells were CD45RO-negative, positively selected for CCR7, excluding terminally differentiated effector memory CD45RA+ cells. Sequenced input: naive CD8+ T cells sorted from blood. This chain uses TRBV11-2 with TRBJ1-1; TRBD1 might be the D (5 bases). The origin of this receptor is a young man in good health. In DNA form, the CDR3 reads TGTGCCAGCAGCCAAAGCGGGGGGGCTTTCTTT. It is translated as CASSQSGGAFF.